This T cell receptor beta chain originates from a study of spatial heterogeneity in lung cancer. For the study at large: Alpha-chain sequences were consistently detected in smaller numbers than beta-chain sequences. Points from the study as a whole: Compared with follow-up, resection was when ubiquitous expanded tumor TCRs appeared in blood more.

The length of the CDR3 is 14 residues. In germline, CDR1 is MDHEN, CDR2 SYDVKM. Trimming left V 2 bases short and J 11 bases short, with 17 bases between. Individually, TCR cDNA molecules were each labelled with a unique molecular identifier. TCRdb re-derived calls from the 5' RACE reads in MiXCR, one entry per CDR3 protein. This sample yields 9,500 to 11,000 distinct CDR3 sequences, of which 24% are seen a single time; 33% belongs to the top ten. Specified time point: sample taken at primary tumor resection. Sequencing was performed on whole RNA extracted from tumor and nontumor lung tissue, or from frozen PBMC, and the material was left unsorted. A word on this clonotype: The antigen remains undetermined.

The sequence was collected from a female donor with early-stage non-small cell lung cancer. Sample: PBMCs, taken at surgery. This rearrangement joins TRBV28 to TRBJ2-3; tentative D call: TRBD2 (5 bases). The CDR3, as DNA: TGTGCCAGCAGTTTAACGGTGGCTAGCCATAAGCAGTATTTT. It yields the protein CASSLTVASHKQYF.